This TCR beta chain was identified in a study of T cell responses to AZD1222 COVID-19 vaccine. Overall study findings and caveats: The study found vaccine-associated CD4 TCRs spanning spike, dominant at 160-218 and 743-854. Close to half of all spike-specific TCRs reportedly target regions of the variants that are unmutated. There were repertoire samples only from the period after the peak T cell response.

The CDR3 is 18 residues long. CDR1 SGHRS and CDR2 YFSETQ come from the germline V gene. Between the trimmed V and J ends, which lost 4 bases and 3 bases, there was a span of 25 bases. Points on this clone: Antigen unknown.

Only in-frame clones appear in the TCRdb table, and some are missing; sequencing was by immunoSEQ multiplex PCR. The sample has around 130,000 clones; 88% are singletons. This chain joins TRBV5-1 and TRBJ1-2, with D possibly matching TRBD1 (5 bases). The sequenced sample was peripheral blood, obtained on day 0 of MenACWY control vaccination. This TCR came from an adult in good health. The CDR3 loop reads CASSPQIQDRLLDYGYTF. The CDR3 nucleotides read TGCGCCAGCAGCCCCCAAATACAGGACCGCTTACTTGACTATGGCTACACCTTC.